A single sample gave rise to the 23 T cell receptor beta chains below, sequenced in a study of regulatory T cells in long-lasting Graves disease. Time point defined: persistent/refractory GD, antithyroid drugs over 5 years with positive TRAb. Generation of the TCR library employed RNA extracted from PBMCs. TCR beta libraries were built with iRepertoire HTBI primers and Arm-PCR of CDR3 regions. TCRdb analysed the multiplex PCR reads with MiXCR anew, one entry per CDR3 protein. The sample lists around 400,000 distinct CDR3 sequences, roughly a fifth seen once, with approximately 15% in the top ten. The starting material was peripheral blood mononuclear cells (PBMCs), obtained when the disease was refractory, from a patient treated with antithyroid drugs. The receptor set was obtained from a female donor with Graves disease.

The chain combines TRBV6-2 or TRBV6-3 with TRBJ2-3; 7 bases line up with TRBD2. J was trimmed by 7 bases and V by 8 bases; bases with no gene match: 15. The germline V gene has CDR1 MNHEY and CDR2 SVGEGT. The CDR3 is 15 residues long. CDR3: CASGAGRVNLNTQYF. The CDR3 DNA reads TGTGCCAGCGGAGCGGGACGCGTTAATCTGAATACGCAGTATTTT.

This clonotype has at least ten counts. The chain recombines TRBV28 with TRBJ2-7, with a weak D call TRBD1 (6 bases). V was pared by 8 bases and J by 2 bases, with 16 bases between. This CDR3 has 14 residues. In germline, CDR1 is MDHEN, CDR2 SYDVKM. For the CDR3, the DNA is TGTGCCAGCTCCCGGACAGCCACAACCTACGAGCAGTACTTC. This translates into CASSRTATTYEQYF.

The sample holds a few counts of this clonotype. Here the CDR3 reads CASSFLPGGVYEQYF. CDR3 DNA sequence: TGTGCCAGCAGCTTTCTCCCGGGAGGGGTCTACGAGCAGTACTTC. V gene TRBV5-6 combines with J gene TRBJ2-7, with 8 bases matching TRBD2. Germline CDR1 SGHDT, CDR2 YYEEEE. The CDR3 sequence is 15 residues long. V was clipped by 2 bases and J by 3 bases; unmatched bases: 7.

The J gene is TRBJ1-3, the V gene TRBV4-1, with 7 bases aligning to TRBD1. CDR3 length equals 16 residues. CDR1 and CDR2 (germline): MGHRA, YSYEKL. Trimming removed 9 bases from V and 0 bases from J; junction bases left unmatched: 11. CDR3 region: CASRSAGQHSGNTIYF. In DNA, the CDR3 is TGCGCCAGTAGATCCGCGGGACAGCACTCTGGAAACACCATATATTTT.

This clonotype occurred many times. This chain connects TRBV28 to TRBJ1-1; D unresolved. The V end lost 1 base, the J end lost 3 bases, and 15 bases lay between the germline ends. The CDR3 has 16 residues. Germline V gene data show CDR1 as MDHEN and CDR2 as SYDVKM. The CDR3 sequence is CASSLSPGDFHTEAFF. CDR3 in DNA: TGTGCCAGCAGTTTATCCCCCGGAGATTTCCACACTGAAGCTTTCTTT. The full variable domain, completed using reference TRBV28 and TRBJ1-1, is DVKVTQSSRYLVKRTGEKVFLECVQDMDHENMFWYRQDPGLGLRLIYFSYDVKMKEKGDIPEGYSVSREKKERFSLILESASTNQTSMYLCASSLSPGDFHTEAFFGQGTRLTVV.

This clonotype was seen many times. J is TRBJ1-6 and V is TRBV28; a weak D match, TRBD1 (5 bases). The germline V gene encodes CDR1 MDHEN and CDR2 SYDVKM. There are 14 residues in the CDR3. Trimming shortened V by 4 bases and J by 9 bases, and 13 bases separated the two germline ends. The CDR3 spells CASSSATGVSPLHF. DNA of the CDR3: TGTGCCAGCAGTTCCGCCACGGGGGTTTCACCCCTCCACTTT.

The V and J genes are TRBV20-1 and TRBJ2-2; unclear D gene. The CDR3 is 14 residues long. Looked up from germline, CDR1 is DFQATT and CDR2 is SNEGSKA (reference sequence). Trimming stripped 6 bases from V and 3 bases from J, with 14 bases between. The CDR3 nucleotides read TGCAGTGCAGCCGGGCCCCGCTACACCGGGGAGCTGTTTTTT. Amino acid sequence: CSAAGPRYTGELFF.

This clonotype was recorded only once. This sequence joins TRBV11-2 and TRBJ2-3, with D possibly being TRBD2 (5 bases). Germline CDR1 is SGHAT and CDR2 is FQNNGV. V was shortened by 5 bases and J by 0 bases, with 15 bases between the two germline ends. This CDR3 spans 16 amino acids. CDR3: CASSIYIASSTDTQYF. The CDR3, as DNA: TGTGCCAGCAGCATATACATAGCGTCTAGCACAGATACGCAGTATTTT.

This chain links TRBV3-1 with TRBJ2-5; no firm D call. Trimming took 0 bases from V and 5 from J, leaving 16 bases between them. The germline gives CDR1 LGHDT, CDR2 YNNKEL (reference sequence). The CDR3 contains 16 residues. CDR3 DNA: TGTGCCAGCAGCCAAGATAAGGACCCAGGTCGGGAGACCCAGTACTTC. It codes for CASSQDKDPGRETQYF.

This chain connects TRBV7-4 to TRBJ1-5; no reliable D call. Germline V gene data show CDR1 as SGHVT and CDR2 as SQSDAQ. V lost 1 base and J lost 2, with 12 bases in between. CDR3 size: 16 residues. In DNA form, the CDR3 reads TGTGCCAGCAGCTTAGTACGCTTAGCTGGCAATCAGCCCCAGCATTTT. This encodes CASSLVRLAGNQPQHF.

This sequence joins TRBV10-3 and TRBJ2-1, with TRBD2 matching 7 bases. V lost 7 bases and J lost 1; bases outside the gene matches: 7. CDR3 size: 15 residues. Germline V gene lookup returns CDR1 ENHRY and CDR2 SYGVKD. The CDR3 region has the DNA TGTGCCATCACGCGGGAGAAAGTATCCTACAATGAGCAGTTCTTC. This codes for CAITREKVSYNEQFF.

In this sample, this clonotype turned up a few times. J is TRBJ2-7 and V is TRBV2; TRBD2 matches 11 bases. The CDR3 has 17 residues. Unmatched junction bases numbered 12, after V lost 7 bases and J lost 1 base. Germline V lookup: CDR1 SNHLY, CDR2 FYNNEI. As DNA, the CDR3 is TGTGCCAGCAAACGACCCCTATCTAGCGGGAGGTCCTACGAGCAGTACTTC. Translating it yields CASKRPLSSGRSYEQYF.

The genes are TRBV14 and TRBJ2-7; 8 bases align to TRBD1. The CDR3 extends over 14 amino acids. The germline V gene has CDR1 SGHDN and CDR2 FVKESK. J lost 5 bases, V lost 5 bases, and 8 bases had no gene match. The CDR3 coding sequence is TGTGCCAGCAGCACGGACAGGGACCTGGACGAGCAGTACTTC. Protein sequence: CASSTDRDLDEQYF.

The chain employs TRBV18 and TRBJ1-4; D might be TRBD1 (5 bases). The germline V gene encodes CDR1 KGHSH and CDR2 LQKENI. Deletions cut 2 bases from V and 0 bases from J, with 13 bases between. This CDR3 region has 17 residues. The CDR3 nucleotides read TGTGCCAGCTCACCAATGGGGGGACCCTCAACTAATGAAAAACTGTTTTTT. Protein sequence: CASSPMGGPSTNEKLFF.

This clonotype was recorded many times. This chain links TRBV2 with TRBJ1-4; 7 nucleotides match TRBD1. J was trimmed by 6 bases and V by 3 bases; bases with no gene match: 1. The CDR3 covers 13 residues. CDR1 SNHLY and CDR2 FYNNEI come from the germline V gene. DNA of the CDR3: TGTGCCAGCAGTGACAGGGGGTATGAAAAACTGTTTTTT. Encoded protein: CASSDRGYEKLFF.

CDR3 nucleotides: TGTGCCAGCAGATCAGATTATGCGTTGCACGAGCAGTACTTC. Translating it yields CASRSDYALHEQYF. The chain links TRBV6-1 to TRBJ2-7; D call uncertain. Between the trimmed V and J ends, which lost 6 bases and 5 bases, there was a span of 17 bases. CDR1 and CDR2 (germline): MNHNS, SASEGT. The CDR3 runs to 14 residues.

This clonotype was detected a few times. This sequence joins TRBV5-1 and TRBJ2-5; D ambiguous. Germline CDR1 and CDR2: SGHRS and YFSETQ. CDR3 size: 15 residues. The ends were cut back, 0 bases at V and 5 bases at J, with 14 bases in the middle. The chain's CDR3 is CASSLALGFQETQYF. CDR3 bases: TGCGCCAGCAGCTTGGCCTTGGGATTTCAGGAGACCCAGTACTTC. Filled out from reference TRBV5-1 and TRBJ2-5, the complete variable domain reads KAGVTQTPRYLIKTRGQQVTLSCSPISGHRSVSWYQQTPGQGLQFLFEYFSETQRNKGNFPGRFSGRQFSNSRSEMNVSTLELGDSALYLCASSLALGFQETQYFGPGTRLLVL.

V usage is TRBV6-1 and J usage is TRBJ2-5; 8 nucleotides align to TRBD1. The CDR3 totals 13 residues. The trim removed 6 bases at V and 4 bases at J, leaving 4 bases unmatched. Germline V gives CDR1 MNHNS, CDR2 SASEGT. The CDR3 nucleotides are TGTGCCAGCAGGATGACAGGGGTAGAGACCCAGTACTTC. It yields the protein CASRMTGVETQYF.

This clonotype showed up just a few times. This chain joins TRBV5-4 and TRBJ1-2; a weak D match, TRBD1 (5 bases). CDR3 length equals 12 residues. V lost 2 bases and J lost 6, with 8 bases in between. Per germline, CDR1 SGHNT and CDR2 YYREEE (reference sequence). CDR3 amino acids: CASSFGTDGYTF. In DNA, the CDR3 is TGTGCCAGCAGCTTCGGGACGGATGGCTACACCTTC. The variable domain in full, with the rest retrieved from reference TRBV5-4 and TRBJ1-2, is ETGVTQSPTHLIKTRGQQVTLRCSSQSGHNTVSWYQQALGQGPQFIFQYYREEENGRGNFPPRFSGLQFPNYSSELNVNALELDDSALYLCASSFGTDGYTFGSGTRLTVV.

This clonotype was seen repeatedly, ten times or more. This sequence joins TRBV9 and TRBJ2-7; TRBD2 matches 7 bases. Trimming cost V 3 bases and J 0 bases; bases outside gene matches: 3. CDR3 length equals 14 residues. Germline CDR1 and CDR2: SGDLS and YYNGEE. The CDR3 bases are TGTGCCAGCAGCGGAGAGCGGGACTCCTACGAGCAGTACTTC. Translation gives CASSGERDSYEQYF.

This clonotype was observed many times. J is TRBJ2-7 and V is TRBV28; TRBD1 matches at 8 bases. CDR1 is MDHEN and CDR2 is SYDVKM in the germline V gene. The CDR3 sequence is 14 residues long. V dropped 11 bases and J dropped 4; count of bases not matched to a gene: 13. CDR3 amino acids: CAVRQGSPYYEQYF. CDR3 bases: TGTGCCGTACGACAGGGGTCTCCCTATTACGAGCAGTACTTC.

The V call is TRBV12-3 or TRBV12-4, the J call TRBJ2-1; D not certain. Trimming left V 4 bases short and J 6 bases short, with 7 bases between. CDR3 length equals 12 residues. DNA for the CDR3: TGTGCCAGCAGTTCCTTCTTCAATGAGCAGTTCTTC. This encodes CASSSFFNEQFF.

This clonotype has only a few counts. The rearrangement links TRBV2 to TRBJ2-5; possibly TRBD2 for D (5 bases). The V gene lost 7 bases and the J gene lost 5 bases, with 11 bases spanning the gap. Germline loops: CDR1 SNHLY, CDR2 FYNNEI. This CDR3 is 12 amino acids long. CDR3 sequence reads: CASNPDFETQYF. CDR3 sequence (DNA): TGTGCCAGCAATCCGGACTTTGAGACCCAGTACTTC.